A single sample is the source of the 5 T cell receptor beta chains below, sequenced in a study of cytomegalovirus exposure and HLA in healthy donors. Vbeta (60) and Jbeta (13) primers were used in the PCR. Sequenced by immunoSEQ multiplex PCR; TCRdb stores in-frame clones only, minus some. This sample has about 95,000 clones; more than 60% occur once, and the top ten carry approximately 11%. The specimen sequenced was PBMCs. The receptor source for this set is a man aged 18 to 30 in good health and CMV-seropositive.

The chain combines TRBV30 with TRBJ2-5, with D uncertain. With 0 bases removed from V and 5 bases from J, the gap between germline ends came to 13 bases. The germline V gene has CDR1 GTSNPN and CDR2 SVGIG (reference sequence). The CDR3 is 14 amino acids. The CDR3: CAWSVALFRETQYF. CDR3 in DNA: TGTGCCTGGAGTGTGGCGCTGTTCAGGGAGACCCAGTACTTC.

The chain combines TRBV9 with TRBJ2-3; D call uncertain. The germline V and J ends were trimmed by 3 bases and 7 bases, with 6 bases remaining between them. The germline V gene has CDR1 SGDLS and CDR2 YYNGEE. The CDR3 contains 11 residues. In nucleotides, the CDR3 is TGTGCCAGCAGCGGAGACTATACGCAGTATTTT. Protein sequence: CASSGDYTQYF.

V usage is TRBV15 and J usage is TRBJ2-7; perhaps TRBD1 as D (6 bases). Trimming took 3 bases from V and 2 from J, leaving 17 bases between them. The CDR3 loop spans 16 amino acids. The germline gives CDR1 LNHNV, CDR2 YYDKDF (reference sequence). The CDR3 DNA sequence: TGTGCCACCAGCAGTGAGCAGGGGCGGAGCGCCTACGAGCAGTACTTC. It encodes CATSSEQGRSAYEQYF.

V and J are TRBV28 and TRBJ2-1; D unresolved. CDR3 length equals 14 residues. Germline-derived CDR1 and CDR2 are MDHEN and SYDVKM. V lost 3 bases to trimming and J lost 3 bases, with 9 bases between them. The CDR3 is CASSLTQIYNEQFF. The CDR3 DNA sequence: TGTGCCAGCAGTTTGACACAGATCTACAATGAGCAGTTCTTC.

The chain has TRBV6-1 and TRBJ2-1; 7 positions agree with TRBD2. V was pared by 1 base and J by 1 base, with 4 bases of the junction left unmatched. CDR1 is MNHNS, CDR2 SASEGT, per germline. This CDR3 has 16 amino acids. The CDR3 bases are TGTGCCAGCAGTGAAGATGGGGGGGGGTCCTACAATGAGCAGTTCTTC. It translates to CASSEDGGGSYNEQFF.